This TCR beta chain was identified in a study of CDR3 diversity in severe acne. TCRdb recomputed calls from the PCR reads with MiXCR, one row per CDR3 protein. The repertoire holds around 83,000 distinct CDR3 sequences, with less than 65% as singletons. V gave up 4 bases and J gave up 1 base, with 12 bases separating them. Germline V gives CDR1 SGHKS, CDR2 YYEKEE (reference sequence). This CDR3 is 15 amino acids long. The sample taken for sequencing was blood. The chain carries TRBV5-5 and TRBJ1-5; a possible D gene is TRBD1 (5 bases). The sequence was obtained from a male donor with severe acne vulgaris. The CDR3 reads CASSIAGGSNQPQHF. The CDR3 nucleotides are TGTGCCAGCAGCATTGCTGGGGGGAGCAATCAGCCCCAGCATTTT.